Listed below are T cell receptor beta chains from one sample, sequenced in a study of cytomegalovirus exposure and HLA in healthy donors. This table comes from immunoSEQ multiplex PCR, and its TCRdb copy is limited to in-frame clones, with some not included. The sample records fewer than 130,000 clones, about 74% being singletons. What was sequenced was PBMCs. The source is a female donor in good health and CMV-seropositive. Each CDR3 is given with its conserved first and last residue. A D gene is named only where the DNA matches it firmly. Size values are once, few and many counts, or a class for expanded clones, and some rows have none.

D: TRBD2; J: TRBJ2-1; V: TRBV30; size: .; CDR3: CAWRAEGRALGQFF; DNA: TGTGCCTGGCGTGCCGAGGGGAGGGCTCTGGGGCAGTTCTTC
D: .; J: TRBJ2-7; V: TRBV1; size: .; CDR3: CTSGLAGGMDEQYF; DNA: TGCACCTCGGGACTAGCGGGGGGTATGGACGAGCAGTACTTC
D: TRBD2; J: TRBJ2-3; V: TRBV9; size: few; CDR3: CASSVGVEAGGVGHTDTQYF; DNA: TGTGCCAGCAGCGTAGGGGTAGAAGCGGGGGGCGTAGGTCACACAGATACGCAGTATTTT
D: TRBD1; J: TRBJ2-2; V: TRBV4-2; size: few; CDR3: CASSQDPIRGPGGAWTGELFF; DNA: TGTGCCAGCAGCCAAGATCCTATCCGCGGGCCAGGGGGCGCATGGACCGGGGAGCTGTTTTTT
D: .; J: TRBJ1-3; V: TRBV6-5; size: .; CDR3: CASSYEMNSGNTIYF; DNA: TGTGCCAGCAGTTACGAGATGAACTCTGGAAACACCATATATTTT
D: TRBD1; J: TRBJ1-5; V: TRBV4-1; size: .; CDR3: CASSQDGTAHQPQHF; DNA: TGCGCCAGCAGCCAAGATGGGACAGCACACCAGCCCCAGCATTTT
D: TRBD1; J: TRBJ1-1; V: TRBV6-6; size: .; CDR3: CASSLGQGALNTEAFF; DNA: TGTGCCAGCAGTCTAGGACAGGGTGCCTTGAACACTGAAGCTTTCTTT
D: TRBD1; J: TRBJ2-5; V: TRBV5-1; size: .; CDR3: CASRGGLGQGIQETQYF; DNA: TGCGCCAGCCGGGGAGGGCTCGGACAGGGGATACAAGAGACCCAGTACTTC
D: .; J: TRBJ2-2; V: TRBV7-8; size: .; CDR3: CASSLGPGANTGELFF; DNA: TGTGCCAGCAGCTTAGGGCCGGGGGCGAACACCGGGGAGCTGTTTTTT
D: TRBD2; J: TRBJ2-3; V: TRBV5-1; size: .; CDR3: CASSLIGRGVSTDTQYF; DNA: TGCGCCAGCAGCTTAATCGGACGGGGGGTTAGCACAGATACGCAGTATTTT
D: .; J: TRBJ1-3; V: TRBV18; size: .; CDR3: CASSPEDRQNTIYF; DNA: TGTGCCAGCTCACCGGAGGACAGACAGAACACCATATATTTT
D: TRBD1; J: TRBJ1-3; V: TRBV7-2; size: few; CDR3: CASSQQGQIPGNTIYF; DNA: TGTGCCAGCAGCCAACAGGGACAGATACCAGGAAACACCATATATTTT
D: TRBD2; J: TRBJ2-3; V: TRBV2; size: .; CDR3: CASRGGDTQYF; DNA: TGTGCCAGCAGGGGGGGGGATACGCAGTATTTT
D: TRBD1; J: TRBJ1-1; V: TRBV30; size: .; CDR3: CAWNGGQVNTEAFF; DNA: TGTGCCTGGAACGGGGGACAGGTGAACACTGAAGCTTTCTTT
D: TRBD2; J: TRBJ2-7; V: TRBV2; size: .; CDR3: CASSPNPPTSGPSSYEQYF; DNA: TGTGCCAGCAGCCCCAACCCCCCGACTAGCGGGCCGAGCTCCTACGAGCAGTACTTC
D: TRBD2; J: TRBJ2-6; V: TRBV19; size: .; CDR3: CASSSRPRERGSGANVLTF; DNA: TGTGCCAGTAGTTCCAGACCCCGAGAGCGGGGCTCTGGGGCCAACGTCCTGACTTTC
D: .; J: TRBJ1-1; V: TRBV30; size: .; CDR3: CAWDRTNTEAFF; DNA: TGTGCCTGGGACCGGACTAACACTGAAGCTTTCTTT
D: TRBD1; J: TRBJ2-1; V: TRBV27; size: .; CDR3: CASRTTGTGVRNEQFF; DNA: TGTGCCAGCAGAACTACCGGGACAGGGGTCAGGAATGAGCAGTTCTTC
D: .; J: TRBJ2-7; V: TRBV6-5; size: .; CDR3: CASRPGQNSREQYF; DNA: TGTGCCAGCAGACCCGGACAGAACTCCCGGGAGCAGTACTTC
D: .; J: TRBJ2-3; V: TRBV5-1; size: .; CDR3: CASNAIGDIATDTQYF; DNA: TGCGCCAGCAACGCTATTGGGGACATAGCCACAGATACGCAGTATTTT
D: TRBD2; J: TRBJ2-1; V: TRBV7-8; size: few; CDR3: CASSSRTSGGLSYNEQFF; DNA: TGTGCCAGCAGCTCGAGGACTAGCGGGGGGCTTAGCTACAATGAGCAGTTCTTC
D: .; J: TRBJ1-5; V: TRBV10-3; size: .; CDR3: CAISEMQGDQPQHF; DNA: TGTGCCATCAGTGAGATGCAGGGTGATCAGCCCCAGCATTTT
D: TRBD1; J: TRBJ1-4; V: TRBV2; size: .; CDR3: CATTQDRGVNEKLFF; DNA: TGTGCCACCACCCAGGACAGGGGAGTTAATGAAAAACTGTTTTTT
D: .; J: TRBJ2-7; V: TRBV7-7; size: .; CDR3: CASSPAGHVYEQYF; DNA: TGTGCTAGCAGCCCCGCGGGGCATGTTTACGAGCAGTACTTC
D: TRBD1; J: TRBJ1-2; V: TRBV28; size: .; CDR3: CASSRSPGTGRGGYTF; DNA: TGTGCCAGCAGTCGCAGTCCCGGGACAGGGAGGGGTGGCTACACCTTC
D: .; J: TRBJ2-7; V: TRBV5-1; size: .; CDR3: CASVGLGGTEQYF; DNA: TGCGCCAGCGTGGGTCTAGGGGGAACCGAGCAGTACTTC
D: TRBD1; J: TRBJ1-2; V: TRBV28; size: .; CDR3: CASLELQGRNYGYTF; DNA: TGTGCATCCTTAGAATTACAGGGGAGGAACTATGGCTACACCTTC
D: TRBD2; J: TRBJ2-7; V: TRBV9; size: few; CDR3: CASSGSGRADNEQYF; DNA: TGTGCCAGCAGCGGTAGCGGGAGGGCCGACAACGAGCAGTACTTC
D: .; J: TRBJ2-2; V: TRBV25-1; size: few; CDR3: CASSETVANTGELFF; DNA: TGTGCCAGCAGTGAAACGGTCGCGAACACCGGGGAGCTGTTTTTT
D: TRBD1; J: TRBJ2-4; V: TRBV6-5; size: .; CDR3: CASSSRGQGVRNIQYF; DNA: TGTGCCAGCAGTTCCCGGGGACAGGGGGTTCGGAACATTCAGTACTTC
D: .; J: TRBJ1-4; V: TRBV6-1; size: .; CDR3: CASSEGAANEKLFF; DNA: TGTGCCAGCAGTGAAGGGGCCGCGAATGAAAAACTGTTTTTT